The source of this TCR beta chain is a study of blood T cell repertoires in COVID-19. This CDR3 has 13 residues. V was clipped by 6 bases and J by 5 bases, with 16 bases between them. Germline CDR1 and CDR2: SQVTM and ANQGSEA. The protocol was immunoSEQ multiplex PCR, while the TCRdb copy is restricted to in-frame clones and leaves out a portion. The sample shows 150,000 to 200,000 clones, roughly four fifths of them seen only once. The sequence was collected from a man in his forties or fifties who had recovered from COVID-19. The material sequenced was PBMCs or T cells enriched from blood (not recorded which). The chain recombines TRBV29-1 with TRBJ1-2, with D possibly TRBD1 on 5 matching bases. CDR3 sequence: CSVLTAVIYGYTF. CDR3 coding DNA: TGCAGCGTCCTGACAGCCGTGATTTATGGCTACACCTTC.